This T cell receptor (beta chain) was found in a study of T cell changes during pregnancy in multiple sclerosis. CDR1 and CDR2 from the germline V gene are MNHEY and SMNVEV (reference sequence). CDR3 length equals 15 residues. J lost 6 bases, V lost 3 bases, and 7 bases had no gene match. The method was immunoSEQ multiplex PCR; TCRdb's version includes in-frame clones alone and lacks a portion of them. The table lists roughly 89,000 clones, 90% to 95% of them singletons. This chain uses TRBV27 with TRBJ2-2; 7 bases are shared with TRBD2. Sequencing used peripheral blood, obtained in the first trimester of pregnancy. This TCR came from a female donor with multiple sclerosis, enrolled in a pregnancy study. CDR3 amino acids: CASSFEGRVPGELFF. For the CDR3, the DNA is TGTGCCAGCAGTTTTGAGGGGAGGGTCCCCGGGGAGCTGTTTTTT.